This T cell receptor (beta chain) was recorded in a study of shared clonotypes between healthy human individuals. With respect to this clone: The sample carries other DNA sequences with the same CDR3.

Naive CD8 cells lacked CD45RO and underwent positive selection for CCR7, leaving out terminally differentiated effector memory CD45RA+ cells. The CDR3 spans 13 residues. Germline V lookup: CDR1 SEHNR, CDR2 FQNEAQ (reference sequence). Trimming took off 1 base at V and 5 bases at J, with 6 bases between the two ends. Evenly divided among several immunoSEQ plates was the genomic DNA of each subset. TCRdb's copy holds only in-frame clones and misses some; the assay was immunoSEQ multiplex PCR. The sample gives about 2.1 million clones, more than 85% of which show up once; 1.5% to 2% is in the top ten. Sequenced material: naive CD8+ T cells from PBMCs. The chain has TRBV7-9 and TRBJ1-5, with a weak D call TRBD1 (6 bases). The clonotype originates from a man younger than 35 in good health. Some clones in this sample may be carry-over from other donors' samples. The DNA of the CDR3 is TGTGCCAGCAGCTTAGAGGGGGATCAGCCCCAGCATTTT. Protein product: CASSLEGDQPQHF.